These 12 T cell receptor beta chains share one sample of origin, sequenced in a study of cytomegalovirus exposure and HLA in healthy donors. Both 60 Vbeta primers and 13 Jbeta primers went into the PCR. Sequencing was performed with immunoSEQ multiplex PCR; in TCRdb, only in-frame clones are kept and a portion is missing. The data show 200,000 to 250,000 clones, almost 80% seen once. Sequencing input: PBMCs. The receptor source for this set is a man between 18 and 29 years old in good health and CMV-seronegative.

The chain joins TRBV28 to TRBJ2-7; D perhaps matches TRBD2 (5 bases). Germline V gives CDR1 MDHEN, CDR2 SYDVKM. The CDR3 covers 16 residues. Trimming pared 3 bases from V and 1 base from J, leaving 16 bases between. CDR3 amino acids: CASSFAQAAPSYEQYF. The CDR3 DNA sequence: TGTGCCAGCAGTTTTGCCCAAGCGGCTCCTTCCTACGAGCAGTACTTC.

The chain links TRBV11-2 to TRBJ2-5; 10 bases line up with TRBD1. The V segment lost 3 bases and the J segment 7 bases; nucleotides outside the gene matches: 5. CDR3 length: 14 amino acids. CDR1 and CDR2 from the germline V gene are SGHAT and FQNNGV. CDR3 DNA: TGTGCCAGCAGCTTCCGACAGGGGGCCGGGACCCAGTACTTC. Encoded protein: CASSFRQGAGTQYF. Variable domain in full (rest from reference TRBV11-2 and TRBJ2-5): EAGVAQSPRYKIIEKRQSVAFWCNPISGHATLYWYQQILGQGPKLLIQFQNNGVVDDSQLPKDRFSAERLKGVDSTLKIQPAKLEDSAVYLCASSFRQGAGTQYFGPGTRLLVL.

The V and J genes are TRBV18 and TRBJ2-5, with 12 bases matching TRBD1. Germline V gene sequence: CDR1 KGHSH, CDR2 LQKENI. The CDR3 extends over 17 amino acids. V lost 1 base, J lost 4 bases, and 7 bases stayed unmatched. The CDR3 DNA follows: TGTGCCAGCTCACCACAAGGGACAGGGGGCTTGGGAGAGACCCAGTACTTC. This sequence encodes CASSPQGTGGLGETQYF. Complete variable domain (other parts from reference TRBV18 and TRBJ2-5): NAGVMQNPRHLVRRRGQEARLRCSPMKGHSHVYWYRQLPEEGLKFMVYLQKENIIDESGMPKERFSAEFPKEGPSILRIQQVVRGDSAAYFCASSPQGTGGLGETQYFGPGTRLLVL.

The chain has TRBV11-2 and TRBJ1-2; a possible D gene is TRBD1 (6 bases). Germline-derived CDR1 and CDR2 are SGHAT and FQNNGV. The V and J ends lost 7 bases and 5 bases respectively, with 14 bases between them. This CDR3 comprises 13 residues. In DNA, the CDR3 is TGTGCCAGCACTCGCCCGGGGACATATGGCTACACCTTC. This sequence encodes CASTRPGTYGYTF.

This chain links TRBV11-2 with TRBJ1-3; TRBD1 agrees at 9 bases. CDR3 length: 16 residues. Looked up from germline, CDR1 is SGHAT and CDR2 is FQNNGV. With V trimmed by 4 bases and J by 7 bases, 11 bases remained unmatched. The CDR3: CASSSPRSTGGNTIYF. The CDR3 DNA is TGTGCCAGCAGCTCTCCAAGATCGACAGGGGGTAACACCATATATTTT.

Only one count was recorded for this clone. The chain employs TRBV28 and TRBJ1-3, with 7 nucleotides matching TRBD1. The CDR3 is made up of 14 amino acids. CDR1 and CDR2 (germline): MDHEN, SYDVKM. With 6 bases clipped from V and 0 bases from J, the junction kept 2 bases outside the gene matches. CDR3 sequence (DNA): TGTGCCAGCAGAAGACAGGGCTCTGGAAACACCATATATTTT. Translation gives CASRRQGSGNTIYF. Based on the CDR3 plus reference TRBV28 and TRBJ1-3, the full variable domain is DVKVTQSSRYLVKRTGEKVFLECVQDMDHENMFWYRQDPGLGLRLIYFSYDVKMKEKGDIPEGYSVSREKKERFSLILESASTNQTSMYLCASRRQGSGNTIYFGEGSWLTVV.

The V and J genes are TRBV7-8 and TRBJ1-5, with 8 bases matching TRBD1. The V gene end was trimmed by 5 bases and the J gene end by 5 bases; junction bases not matched to a gene: 17. CDR3 size: 18 residues. Germline V gene sequence: CDR1 SGHVS, CDR2 FQNEAQ. As DNA, the CDR3 is TGTGCCAGCAGCCACACTCCTATCAGGGGGCCTAGGGATCAGCCCCAGCATTTT. Its protein is CASSHTPIRGPRDQPQHF.

This clone was found once. Other nucleotide sequences in the sample specify the same CDR3. This chain joins TRBV5-1 and TRBJ2-1, with 8 bases lining up with TRBD2. This CDR3 is built from 15 residues. Unmatched junction bases numbered 6, after V lost 0 bases and J lost 7 bases. Germline values: CDR1 SGHRS, CDR2 YFSETQ. CDR3 sequence reads: CASSLAPGGPNEQFF. The CDR3 region has the DNA TGCGCCAGCAGCTTGGCCCCGGGAGGGCCGAATGAGCAGTTCTTC.

V usage is TRBV6-6 and J usage is TRBJ1-5; D possibly corresponds to TRBD1 (6 bases). V lost 7 bases, J lost 6 bases, and 16 bases lay in between. The CDR3 sequence is 14 residues long. The germline V gene encodes CDR1 MNHNY and CDR2 SVGAGI (reference sequence). The CDR3 spells CASTPQGSVQPQHF. The CDR3 coding sequence is TGTGCCAGCACCCCACAGGGATCTGTTCAGCCCCAGCATTTT.

J is TRBJ1-2 and V is TRBV27, with TRBD1 matching 11 bases. V lost 4 bases, J lost 4 bases, and 5 bases stayed unmatched. There are 15 residues in the CDR3. Germline assignment: CDR1 MNHEY and CDR2 SMNVEV (reference sequence). This chain's CDR3 is CASSSMGQGGYGYTF. CDR3 coding DNA: TGTGCCAGCAGTTCAATGGGACAGGGGGGCTATGGCTACACCTTC.

V and J are TRBV7-9 and TRBJ1-2, with no clear D. V shed 7 bases and J shed 0 bases, with 6 bases lying between them. The CDR3 runs to 12 residues. Per germline, CDR1 SEHNR and CDR2 FQNEAQ (reference sequence). The CDR3 DNA reads as TGTGCCAGCACCCGGGCTAACTATGGCTACACCTTC. The encoded protein is CASTRANYGYTF.

This chain connects TRBV6-1 to TRBJ2-1, with 9 bases lining up with TRBD1. V shed 0 bases and J 9 bases; nucleotides not matched to a gene: 12. The germline gives CDR1 MNHNS, CDR2 SASEGT. The CDR3 length is 17 residues. The DNA for the CDR3 is TGTGCCAGCAGTGAAGCCCCGGACAGGGGACCTCAAGGTGAGCAGTTCTTC. Translated: CASSEAPDRGPQGEQFF.